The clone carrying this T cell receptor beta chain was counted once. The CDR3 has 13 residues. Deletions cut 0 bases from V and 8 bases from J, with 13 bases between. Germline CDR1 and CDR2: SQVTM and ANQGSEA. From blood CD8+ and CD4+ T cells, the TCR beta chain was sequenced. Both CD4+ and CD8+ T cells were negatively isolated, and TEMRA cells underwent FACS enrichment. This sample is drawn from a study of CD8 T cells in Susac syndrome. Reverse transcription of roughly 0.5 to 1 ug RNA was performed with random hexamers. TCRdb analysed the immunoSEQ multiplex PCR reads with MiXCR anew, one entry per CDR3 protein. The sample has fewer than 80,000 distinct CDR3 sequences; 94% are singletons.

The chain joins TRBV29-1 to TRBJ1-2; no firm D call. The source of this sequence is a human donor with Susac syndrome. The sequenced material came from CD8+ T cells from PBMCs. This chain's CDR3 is CSVEDEMKRGYTF. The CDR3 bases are TGCAGCGTTGAAGACGAGATGAAGAGGGGCTACACCTTC.